Sequencing of this TCR beta chain was carried out in a study of vaccination and CD4 T cells after COVID-19. Overall study: Stimuli were overlapping spike peptide pools of SARS-CoV-2 and three common cold coronaviruses (HCoV-NL63, HCoV-OC43, HCoV-229E). Controls had a CEFX pool, an HIV-1 Nef pool, or no peptide added.

Time point defined: late sampling 161 to 241 days after vaccination in a few convalescent patients. Treatment reported: 10-day PBMC culture with coronavirus spike peptide pools or control peptides (ViraFEST assay). This clonotype was detected once. What it binds is unknown. V dropped 3 bases and J dropped 4; count of bases not matched to a gene: 4. CDR3 length: 15 amino acids. Germline CDR1 reads SGHRS; CDR2 reads YFSETQ. Cultured CD4+ T-cell DNA underwent Oncomine TCR Beta short-read sequencing. One entry per CDR3 protein results from TCRdb running MiXCR on the PCR reads. Among some 15,000 distinct CDR3 sequences, about half were seen once, and the ten largest hold more than 15%.

This TCR came from a human donor who had recovered from COVID-19. The chain employs TRBV5-1 and TRBJ2-2, with TRBD1 matching 9 bases. Sample: CD4+ T cells from blood, cultured in vitro, taken about 7 months after SARS-CoV-2 vaccination. CDR3 in DNA: TGCGCCAGCAGCTGGGGACAGGGAGGCACCGGGGAGCTGTTTTTT. Translated: CASSWGQGGTGELFF. Full variable domain (remainder filled in from reference TRBV5-1 and TRBJ2-2): KAGVTQTPRYLIKTRGQQVTLSCSPISGHRSVSWYQQTPGQGLQFLFEYFSETQRNKGNFPGRFSGRQFSNSRSEMNVSTLELGDSALYLCASSWGQGGTGELFFGEGSRLTVL.